These T cell receptor beta chains were read from a single sample in a study of OX40 agonist ivuxolimab in advanced cancers. Measured with immunoSEQ multiplex PCR; TCRdb has only the in-frame clones, and not every one. The sample carries 100,000 or so clones, just over 90% recorded once. The sequencing here drew on CD4+ or CD8+ T cells sorted from blood, taken in a trial of the OX40 agonist ivuxolimab. The receptor set was obtained from an adult with an advanced solid tumor such as melanoma, head and neck, liver or kidney cancer. The CDR3 runs from the conserved cysteine through the conserved F or W. D genes are given only for firm matches. Part of the rows lack a size; the others show once, few, many or a class for expanded clones.

clone size	V gene	J gene	D gene	CDR3 DNA	CDR3 protein
.	TRBV19	TRBJ1-1	.	TGTGCCAGTAGGGCCAGGGTGAACACTGAAGCTTTCTTT	CASRARVNTEAFF
.	TRBV5-1	TRBJ2-7	.	TGCGCCAGCAGCCAGGACGGTTCCTACGAGCAGTACTTC	CASSQDGSYEQYF
.	TRBV7-2	TRBJ2-7	TRBD1	TGTGCCAGCAGCCCGGGACAGGCCTACTCCTACGAGCAGTACTTC	CASSPGQAYSYEQYF
.	TRBV5-1	TRBJ2-3	TRBD2	TGCGCCAGCAGCTCAGCCTCTGGCGGGAGGTCATTGAGGGCAGATACGCAGTATTTT	CASSSASGGRSLRADTQYF
.	TRBV14	TRBJ2-2	.	TGTGCCAGCAGCCATTTAGGCAAAAACACCGGGGAGCTGTTTTTT	CASSHLGKNTGELFF
.	TRBV10-1	TRBJ2-7	TRBD1	TGCGCCAGCCGGGACAGGGCGCAGTCCACCTACGAGCAGTACTTC	CASRDRAQSTYEQYF
.	TRBV19	TRBJ1-5	.	TGTGCCAGTAGTAGAGGGGGGGCCGGCAATCAGCCCCAGCATTTT	CASSRGGAGNQPQHF
.	TRBV7-8	TRBJ2-1	.	TGTGCCAGCAGCCTATACATTTTAGAAGGGAATGAGCAGTTCTTC	CASSLYILEGNEQFF
.	TRBV10-3	TRBJ2-1	.	TGTGCCATCAGTGAGTCGGACAGCCCCGTGAAAGAGCAGTTCTTC	CAISESDSPVKEQFF
.	TRBV6-1	TRBJ2-1	TRBD2	TGTGCCAGCAGGACCCCGGGCGGGAGGTACAATGAGCAGTTCTTC	CASRTPGGRYNEQFF
.	TRBV12-5	TRBJ2-1	.	TGTGCTAGTGGTTTGGTACCAGACGGAACCCTTTGGAATGAGCAGTTCTTC	CASGLVPDGTLWNEQFF
.	TRBV28	TRBJ2-7	.	TGTGCCAGCAGTCCCCCGGGGTACGAGCAGTACTTC	CASSPPGYEQYF
.	TRBV4-3	TRBJ2-2	TRBD2	TGCGCCAGCAGCCAAGATTTCGCCCAGCGGGAAACCGGGGAGCTGTTTTTT	CASSQDFAQRETGELFF
.	TRBV5-6	TRBJ2-4	TRBD2	TGTGCCAGCAGCTTGTCGCTAGCGGGAGGGAGGGTCGCCAAAAACATTCAGTACTTC	CASSLSLAGGRVAKNIQYF
.	TRBV28	TRBJ2-4	.	TGTGCCAGCAGTTTTAGAGCCAAAAACATTCAGTACTTC	CASSFRAKNIQYF
once	TRBV27	TRBJ2-3	TRBD1	TGTGCCAGCAGGCCAGGACCGGGACAGAACACAGATACGCAGTATTTT	CASRPGPGQNTDTQYF
.	TRBV6-5	TRBJ2-1	TRBD1	TGTGCCAGCAGGAGACTCCGGGACAGGTTCAATGAGCAGTTCTTC	CASRRLRDRFNEQFF
.	TRBV5-1	TRBJ2-2	TRBD2	TGCGCCAGCAGCCAGACTAGCAGGAACACCGGGGAGCTGTTTTTT	CASSQTSRNTGELFF
.	TRBV11-3	TRBJ1-2	.	TGTGCCAGCAGCTCCCATGTTAAGCCTTTCTATGGCTACACCTTC	CASSSHVKPFYGYTF
.	TRBV7-2	TRBJ2-2	.	TGTGCCAGCAGCTTCCACTTTGTACACACCGGGGAGCTGTTTTTT	CASSFHFVHTGELFF
.	TRBV29-1	TRBJ2-7	TRBD2	TGCAGCGGCAGACTAGCGGGAGGTTACGAGCAGTACTTC	CSGRLAGGYEQYF
.	TRBV7-2	TRBJ1-2	.	TGTGCCAGCAGCCCAGGAGTTTTCTATGGCTACACCTTC	CASSPGVFYGYTF
.	TRBV7-9	TRBJ2-7	.	TGTGCCAGCAGCTTATCCGAGGGGGGTAGCTACGAGCAGTACTTC	CASSLSEGGSYEQYF
.	TRBV19	TRBJ2-5	.	TGTGCCAGTAGTTTTGCGACGAGGGTACAAGAGACCCAGTACTTC	CASSFATRVQETQYF
.	TRBV2	TRBJ2-3	.	TGTGCCAGCAGTGAAATTGGGGGAGCTATCACAGATACGCAGTATTTT	CASSEIGGAITDTQYF
.	TRBV28	TRBJ2-1	.	TGTGCCAGCAGTCCACCTCCCTACAATGAGCAGTTCTTC	CASSPPPYNEQFF
.	TRBV9	TRBJ2-3	TRBD2	TGTGCCAGCAGCTCCCGACTAGCGGGACCCACAGATACGCAGTATTTT	CASSSRLAGPTDTQYF
.	TRBV7-2	TRBJ2-1	TRBD2	TGTGCCAGCAGCTTAGTGTCGGGAGGCACCTACAATGAGCAGTTCTTC	CASSLVSGGTYNEQFF
.	TRBV10-3	TRBJ2-3	TRBD1	TGTGCCATCAGTGAGTCGGGTACAGGGGGTGCAGATACGCAGTATTTT	CAISESGTGGADTQYF
.	TRBV15	TRBJ2-7	.	TGTGCCACCAGCAGAGATCCTATGGGGGTCGTCTACGAGCAGTACTTC	CATSRDPMGVVYEQYF
.	TRBV18	TRBJ2-2	TRBD1	TGTGCCAGCGACAGGGGGCAGGTCACCGGGGAGCTGTTTTTT	CASDRGQVTGELFF
.	TRBV30	TRBJ1-5	.	TGTGCCTGGAACCTTCTTAGCAATCAGCCCCAGCATTTT	CAWNLLSNQPQHF
.	TRBV9	TRBJ2-3	TRBD2	TGTGCCAGCAGCGTAGCGGCAGCGGGAGGAGATACGCAGTATTTT	CASSVAAAGGDTQYF
.	TRBV20-1	TRBJ2-5	.	TGCAGTGCTAGTGTCGAGACCCAGTACTTC	CSASVETQYF
.	TRBV6-5	TRBJ1-2	.	TGTGCCAGCAGTTACTCGTCCACCTCGCCCGGCTACACCTTC	CASSYSSTSPGYTF
.	TRBV5-5	TRBJ2-7	TRBD2	TGTGCCAGCAGCTTGTTACCGCCCGGGGGGACCTCCTACGAGCAGTACTTC	CASSLLPPGGTSYEQYF
.	TRBV28	TRBJ1-5	.	TGTGCCAGCAGTTCGGGGGGAACCAATCAGCCCCAGCATTTT	CASSSGGTNQPQHF
.	TRBV5-1	TRBJ1-1	.	TGCGCCAGCAGCTCAGGACCGACAGCTGAAGCTTTCTTT	CASSSGPTAEAFF
.	TRBV23-1	TRBJ1-5	.	TGCGCCAGCCGGCTGGTCGGAGGTAATCAGCCCCAGCATTTT	CASRLVGGNQPQHF
.	TRBV27	TRBJ2-4	TRBD1	TGTGCCAGCAGTTTATTTGGGGACAGGGACATTCAGTACTTC	CASSLFGDRDIQYF
.	TRBV2	TRBJ1-1	.	TGTGCCAGCGAAGGATTGGTGAACACTGAAGCTTTCTTT	CASEGLVNTEAFF
.	TRBV29-1	TRBJ1-1	.	TGCAGCGTTGGGCAGGGTGTATCCACTGAAGCTTTCTTT	CSVGQGVSTEAFF
.	TRBV19	TRBJ2-7	TRBD1	TGTGCCAGTAGCCGGGACAGGGGTGACGAGCAGTACTTC	CASSRDRGDEQYF
.	TRBV6-6	TRBJ1-2	.	TGTGCCAGCAGTTCTGCCGGGACTGGTGGCTACACCTTC	CASSSAGTGGYTF
.	TRBV28	TRBJ2-7	TRBD1	TGTGCCAGCAGAGCGGACAGGGGGCCAACCTACGAGCAGTACTTC	CASRADRGPTYEQYF
.	TRBV9	TRBJ2-1	TRBD2	TGTGCCAGCAGCGTGGGACTAGCGGATTACAATGAGCAGTTCTTC	CASSVGLADYNEQFF
.	TRBV11-1	TRBJ2-3	.	TGTGCCAGCCAGGCGGATAGCGGAGTCACAGATACGCAGTATTTT	CASQADSGVTDTQYF
.	TRBV11-1	TRBJ2-1	.	TGTGCCAGCAGCTTGACGGGGCTTTACAATGAGCAGTTCTTC	CASSLTGLYNEQFF
.	TRBV28	TRBJ1-5	.	TGTGCCAGCAGTTGGGGTAATCAGCCCCAGCATTTT	CASSWGNQPQHF
.	TRBV28	TRBJ2-1	.	TGTGCCAGCAGGACAGACTACAATGAGCAGTTCTTC	CASRTDYNEQFF
once	TRBV6-6	TRBJ1-5	.	TGTGCCAGCAGTTACCTGGGGAGCAATCAGCCCCAGCATTTT	CASSYLGSNQPQHF
.	TRBV10-2	TRBJ2-3	.	TGCGCCAGCAGCCAGGGACCCACAGATACGCAGTATTTT	CASSQGPTDTQYF
.	TRBV28	TRBJ2-7	.	TGTGCCAGCAGCTTCGATAGGGGACCAACCTACGAGCAGTACTTC	CASSFDRGPTYEQYF
.	TRBV29-1	TRBJ1-2	.	TGCAGCGTTGGCCGGGACTCGAACTATGGCTACACCTTC	CSVGRDSNYGYTF
.	TRBV2	TRBJ2-7	TRBD1	TGTGCCAGCAGCAAGCCGGACAGGGAAACTTGGGAGCAGTACTTC	CASSKPDRETWEQYF